The 2 T cell receptor beta chains below all came from one sample that was sequenced in a study of regulatory T cells in long-lasting Graves disease. According to the study, TCR beta libraries were built with iRepertoire HTBI primers and CDR3-region Arm-PCR. TCRdb itself ran the multiplex PCR reads through MiXCR, one entry per CDR3 protein. The sample lists more than 400,000 distinct CDR3 sequences; roughly 15% were seen once. Time point indicated: newly diagnosed GD, antithyroid drugs for less than 3 months. RNA extracted from PBMCs served as the sequencing template. The same data also went into a second study, on T cells in Graves' hyperthyroidism and ophthalmopathy.

This material consisted of peripheral blood mononuclear cells (PBMCs), taken at new diagnosis, from a patient treated with antithyroid drugs. The receptors derive from a woman aged 25-40 years with Graves disease.

Ten or more counts support this clonotype. The J gene is TRBJ2-1, the V gene TRBV27, with TRBD1 identical over 7 bases. The CDR3 is 15 amino acids. Trimming took 4 bases from V and 9 from J; bases not matched to a gene: 12. Germline-derived CDR1 and CDR2 are MNHEY and SMNVEV (reference sequence). The CDR3 coding sequence is TGTGCCAGCAGTTCGAGACCGACAGGGAACATTGAGCAGTTCTTC. Protein sequence: CASSSRPTGNIEQFF.

This clonotype was counted many times. The chain carries TRBV20-1 and TRBJ2-3; weak D call: TRBD2 (6 bases). The germline gives CDR1 DFQATT, CDR2 SNEGSKA (reference sequence). The CDR3 has 13 residues. Between the trimmed V and J ends, which lost 0 bases and 4 bases, there was a span of 8 bases. CDR3 region: CSAREGGPDTQYF. CDR3 sequence (DNA): TGCAGTGCTAGAGAGGGGGGACCAGATACGCAGTATTTT.